This passage covers 2 T cell receptor beta chains from one sample sequenced in a study of CD8+ T cells in alopecia areata. RNA was extracted and reverse transcribed into cDNA as the sequencing template. Clones were sequenced by immunoSEQ multiplex PCR, and TCRdb holds only the in-frame ones, with some missing. This sample carries hundreds of thousands of clones, 67% of them seen once, and the ten largest clones take about 1.3%. The source was CD4+ T cells sorted from blood, collected at week 0. Every receptor here comes from a human donor with alopecia areata.

The chain is built from TRBV6-5 and TRBJ2-1; 7 bases are a match to TRBD2. Looked up from germline, CDR1 is MNHEY and CDR2 is SVGAGI. CDR3 size: 15 residues. V was clipped by 6 bases and J by 6 bases; unmatched bases: 11. The CDR3 loop is CASSRLAVQGNEQFF. The CDR3 bases are TGTGCCAGCAGCCGACTAGCTGTTCAGGGCAATGAGCAGTTCTTC.

This clone was observed a handful of times. Other nucleotide sequences from this sample produce the same CDR3. The genes are TRBV29-1 and TRBJ2-7; a weak D match, TRBD1 (6 bases). The CDR3 has 12 amino acids. Germline V gene data show CDR1 as SQVTM and CDR2 as ANQGSEA. Trimming shortened V by 1 base and J by 2 bases, and 6 bases separated the two germline ends. In nucleotides, the CDR3 is TGCAGCGTTGAAGGGACAGCCTACGAGCAGTACTTC. Translating gives CSVEGTAYEQYF.